The clone carrying this TCR beta chain was counted many times. Unique molecular identifiers, one per molecule, were present on every TCR cDNA molecule. Each CDR3 protein is one row after TCRdb ran MiXCR on the 5' RACE reads. This sample has over 90,000 distinct CDR3 sequences, with approximately 8.5% found just once. CDR1 is SEHNR and CDR2 is FQNEAQ in the germline V gene (reference sequence). The CDR3 runs to 15 residues. The ends lost 2 bases at V and 4 bases at J; junction bases unmatched: 3. Time point given: sample taken at primary tumor resection. No cells were sorted before sequencing. The whole RNA sequenced was extracted from tumor, nontumor lung or frozen PBMC. The sample is drawn from a study of spatial heterogeneity in lung cancer. Looking at the study overall: Detection consistently yielded more beta chains than alpha chains. As counted in raw reads, each unique TCR and UMI combination appeared more than ten times on average.

This receptor was taken from a male donor with early-stage non-small cell lung cancer. V usage is TRBV7-9 and J usage is TRBJ2-7, with TRBD1 matching 12 bases. This material consisted of PBMCs, taken at surgery. The CDR3 nucleotides read TGTGCCAGCAGCTTACCGGGACAGGGGGCTTACGAGCAGTACTTC. Protein product: CASSLPGQGAYEQYF.